Sequencing of this TCR beta chain was carried out in a study of sequential checkpoint blockade in melanoma. Study details: Maintenance nivolumab came after either treatment sequence.

The germline V gene encodes CDR1 MGHRA and CDR2 YSYEKL. The CDR3 is 17 amino acids. Between the trimmed V and J ends, which lost 0 bases and 4 bases, there was a span of 16 bases. The protocol was immunoSEQ multiplex PCR, while the TCRdb copy is restricted to in-frame clones and leaves out a portion. The sample lists 31,000 or so clones, 86% occurring once. The treatment here: randomized to nivolumab then ipilimumab (arm A) or the reverse (arm B). This receptor was obtained from a human donor with melanoma. This specimen consisted of CD8+ T cells sorted from blood (inferred from file names), obtained from a patient given nivolumab and ipilimumab in sequence. The J gene is TRBJ1-5, the V gene TRBV4-1; D is perhaps TRBD1 (5 bases). The CDR3: CASSQDFPRVGNQPQHF. CDR3 bases: TGCGCCAGCAGCCAAGATTTTCCCAGGGTTGGTAATCAGCCCCAGCATTTT.